This TCR beta chain was recovered during a study of PD-1 blockade in classical Hodgkin lymphoma. Some clones are missing from TCRdb's copy, which holds only in-frame ones; the method was immunoSEQ multiplex PCR. This sample yields about 30,000 clones, of which around 87% are seen a single time; 0.4% to 0.45% belongs to the top ten. Indicated time point: cycle 4 day 1 (C4D1), after less than 7 weeks of nivolumab. Each and every patient relapsed after autologous stem cell transplantation, and patients got differing brentuximab vedotin exposure. Negative magnetic selection isolated CD4+ T cells from thawed PBMCs. V shed 4 bases, J shed 6 bases, and the junction held 6 bases outside the gene matches. Germline CDR1 reads SNHLY; CDR2 reads FYNNEI. The length of the CDR3 is 13 residues.

This TCR derives from a human donor with classical Hodgkin lymphoma. This material consisted of CD4+ T cells from blood, taken before the fourth cycle of nivolumab. The chain links TRBV2 to TRBJ2-7, with 7 bases matching TRBD2. The CDR3 reads CASSAGGMAEQYF. The DNA of the CDR3 is TGTGCCAGCAGTGCGGGGGGTATGGCCGAGCAGTACTTC. The full variable domain, completed using reference TRBV2 and TRBJ2-7, is EPEVTQTPSHQVTQMGQEVILRCVPISNHLYFYWYRQILGQKVEFLVSFYNNEISEKSEIFDDQFSVERPDGSNFTLKIRSTKLEDSAMYFCASSAGGMAEQYFGPGTRLTVT.